Here is one T cell receptor beta chain with its context. The source of the sample is a study of blood T cell repertoires in COVID-19. TCRdb keeps only in-frame clones here, not all; method: immunoSEQ multiplex PCR. The sample carries some 170,000 clones, around 74% recorded once. This sequence originates from an older man with acute or convalescent COVID-19. Source material: peripheral blood.

The CDR3 spells CASRGGGVNTEAFF. The CDR3 region has the DNA TGTGCCAGTCGAGGGGGGGGCGTGAACACTGAAGCTTTCTTT. This sequence joins TRBV6-1 and TRBJ1-1; perhaps TRBD1 as D (6 bases). Germline V gives CDR1 MNHNS, CDR2 SASEGT. Trimming shortened V by 9 bases and J by 0 bases, and 14 bases separated the two germline ends. The CDR3 is 14 residues long.